This note documents a single T cell receptor (beta chain) sequence. Its matching antigen is unknown. A junction end diverges from the germline sequence, so it may reflect a read error. cDNA specific to TCR beta was made from 500 ng of total RNA, with a constant-region primer employed for priming. Slightly modified ARM-PCR, run as three nested multiplex PCR rounds, produced the TCR beta libraries. PCR rounds one and two used TRBV1-TRBV30 forward primers with a C-beta reverse primer for 10 cycles each. TCRdb reprocessed the multiplex PCR reads with MiXCR, giving one entry per CDR3 protein. Counted here are approximately 330,000 distinct CDR3 sequences, less than 70% occurring once; the ten biggest clones make up about 6%. CDR3 length equals 15 residues. Germline CDR1 reads LGHNA; CDR2 reads YNFKEQ. The authors took blood RNA from unsorted whole blood and also extracted germline DNA. Before the operation took place, around 4 milliliters of peripheral blood were collected.

The sample is drawn from a study of tumor-infiltrating lymphocytes in primary liver carcinoma. Findings and caveats of the study: Against blood, tumors held a significantly higher top-250-clone fraction (p = 0.039).

The V gene is TRBV4-2, the J gene TRBJ1-2; possibly TRBD1 for D (6 bases). This clonotype was obtained from a man aged 40-55 years with primary liver carcinoma and hepatitis B virus infection. Sequences were obtained from peripheral blood. CDR3 in amino acids: CASSTDQGPEYGYAF. The CDR3 bases are TGTGCCAGCAGCACCGATCAGGGGCCGGAATATGGCTACGCCTTC.